This TCR beta chain was sequenced for a study of radiotherapy plus CTLA-4 blockade in lung cancer. Study summary: Disease control was seen in roughly 30% of patients, objective responses in 15% to 20%.

Clones were sequenced by immunoSEQ multiplex PCR, and TCRdb holds only the in-frame ones, with some missing. The sample contains 65,000 to 85,000 clones, nearly 75% of which appear only once. Germline-derived CDR1 and CDR2 are KGHSH and LQKENI. Germline trimming cut 1 base from V and 10 bases from J; bases unmatched to any gene: 13. The CDR3 length is 16 residues. The input for sequencing was peripheral blood, taken from a patient treated with radiotherapy plus ipilimumab. V is TRBV18 and J is TRBJ1-2, with TRBD1 matching over 9 bases. This sequence originates from a human donor with non-small cell lung cancer whose response to radiotherapy plus ipilimumab could not be evaluated. CDR3 nucleotides: TGTGCCAGCTCACCACGCCGGGCGGGGACAGGGAGAGACTACACCTTC. Its protein is CASSPRRAGTGRDYTF.